A selection of T cell receptor beta chains follows, all from one sample in a study of lymphopenia after photon versus proton radiotherapy. The assay was immunoSEQ multiplex PCR, and TCRdb's table has in-frame clones only and misses some. The sample has roughly 40,000 clones, around 86% seen once; the top ten hold over 20%. The input for sequencing was peripheral blood, taken from a patient treated with proton-based radiotherapy. The receptors stem from a woman between 70 and 85 years old with pancreatic cancer. CDR3s leave out the opening cysteine and the closing phenylalanine or tryptophan.

CDR3: ASSKTGRASYNEQF
J: TRBJ2-1
V: TRBV9

CDR3: ASSLYFAVTGELF
J: TRBJ2-2
V: TRBV27

CDR3: ASSIRGLRGNTIY
J: TRBJ1-3
V: TRBV19

CDR3: AWSGTGTDTQY
J: TRBJ2-3
V: TRBV30

CDR3: ASSRGTSGRIEQY
J: TRBJ2-7
V: TRBV28

CDR3: ASRYPGQGIYGYT
J: TRBJ1-2
V: TRBV28

CDR3: ASRLDTLNTEAF
J: TRBJ1-1
V: TRBV7-3

CDR3: SAGGNRGISYNEQF
J: TRBJ2-1
V: TRBV29-1

CDR3: ASSGDRNYGYT
J: TRBJ1-2
V: TRBV6-5

CDR3: ASSGGLAGGNGNIQY
J: TRBJ2-4
V: TRBV18

CDR3: AISKGGTGGNTEAF
J: TRBJ1-1
V: TRBV10-3

CDR3: ASSSTLGGELF
J: TRBJ2-2
V: TRBV7-9

CDR3: ASIQSNQPQH
J: TRBJ1-5
V: TRBV28

CDR3: ASSRDNSGYT
J: TRBJ1-2
V: TRBV27

CDR3: ASSVQGGPNTEAF
J: TRBJ1-1
V: TRBV6-1

CDR3: ASSVTGPLYEQY
J: TRBJ2-7
V: TRBV6-6

CDR3: ASSDSVLTGGYGEQF
J: TRBJ2-1
V: TRBV6-4

CDR3: ASSPDRGQYGYT
J: TRBJ1-2
V: TRBV18

CDR3: ASRANQATEAF
J: TRBJ1-1
V: TRBV7-3

CDR3: ASSLDVVTYNEQF
J: TRBJ2-1
V: TRBV5-1

CDR3: ASTSFQGQPQH
J: TRBJ1-5
V: TRBV7-9

CDR3: ASSLLGGSRQY
J: TRBJ2-7
V: TRBV28

CDR3: ASRPPKRREYLNEQF
J: TRBJ2-1
V: TRBV12-2

CDR3: ATSRGGGRGTDTQY
J: TRBJ2-3
V: TRBV15

CDR3: ASSPRTATNEKLF
J: TRBJ1-4
V: TRBV9

CDR3: ASSWEGNTEAF
J: TRBJ1-1
V: TRBV7-9

CDR3: ASSVLAGEWADTQY
J: TRBJ2-3
V: TRBV9

CDR3: ASSRQEGGYT
J: TRBJ1-2
V: TRBV28

CDR3: ASRSGFRDEQF
J: TRBJ2-1
V: TRBV28

CDR3: ASSYSVSPDTQY
J: TRBJ2-3
V: TRBV6-5

CDR3: ASSALAGGPSTSTDTQY
J: TRBJ2-3
V: TRBV5-1

CDR3: ASSLGTSGPYEQY
J: .
V: TRBV5-1

CDR3: ASTPVGERETQY
J: TRBJ2-5
V: TRBV5-1

CDR3: AEGATQDQPQH
J: TRBJ1-5
V: TRBV6-6

CDR3: ASSLPGQGPYEQY
J: TRBJ2-7
V: TRBV28

CDR3: SVETAKNIQY
J: TRBJ2-4
V: TRBV29-1

CDR3: SVEDPRIGELF
J: TRBJ2-2
V: TRBV29-1

CDR3: ASSLKPGGGGADTQY
J: TRBJ2-3
V: TRBV5-4

CDR3: ASSQDGLVVGEQF
J: TRBJ2-1
V: TRBV4-2

CDR3: ASGFRPQH
J: TRBJ1-5
V: TRBV27

CDR3: ASGLVTNQNEQF
J: TRBJ2-1
V: TRBV12-5

CDR3: ASSTGLAGNNEQF
J: TRBJ2-1
V: TRBV5-1

CDR3: ASSQLSPFYNSPLH
J: TRBJ1-6
V: TRBV18

CDR3: ASSVREGGEQF
J: TRBJ2-1
V: TRBV7-8

CDR3: ASSFPGPSYEQY
J: TRBJ2-7
V: TRBV7-2

CDR3: ASSLAGGRGGTDTQY
J: TRBJ2-3
V: TRBV7-7

CDR3: ASTLFRPGNQPQH
J: TRBJ1-5
V: TRBV28

CDR3: ASSPQGNMRMNTEAF
J: TRBJ1-1
V: TRBV14

CDR3: ASSPETGPNEQF
J: TRBJ2-1
V: TRBV9

CDR3: ASSQPPDRADRGQETQY
J: TRBJ2-5
V: TRBV4-1

CDR3: ASSVGLGGYEQY
J: TRBJ2-7
V: TRBV9

CDR3: SAGGESQPQH
J: TRBJ1-5
V: TRBV29-1